A selection of T cell receptor beta chains follows, all from one sample in a study of PD-1 blockade in classical Hodgkin lymphoma. Method: immunoSEQ multiplex PCR; TCRdb's copy keeps in-frame clones and lacks some. The table lists 22,000 or so clones, 77% of them singletons, with approximately 40% in the top ten. This specimen consisted of peripheral blood mononuclear cells (PBMCs), obtained before the second cycle of nivolumab. The receptors derive from a human donor with classical Hodgkin lymphoma. Both conserved end residues are trimmed from each CDR3. Clone sizes are given selectively: once, few, many, or a class where the clone is expanded.

V gene	J gene	clone size	CDR3 protein
TRBV18	TRBJ1-2	NA	ASSLDSRDGFYGYT
TRBV19	TRBJ2-2	few	ASSLGLAGAGELF
TRBV30	TRBJ1-4	NA	AWSVGHEKLF
TRBV7-9	TRBJ1-1	NA	ASSIQAGTGNTEAF
TRBV6-1	TRBJ2-7	NA	ASKEGPEQY
TRBV5-1	TRBJ1-2	NA	ASSLDSGGHGNYGYT
TRBV18	TRBJ1-2	NA	ASSPSGTGDGYT
TRBV2	TRBJ1-1	NA	ASSEKASNTEAF
TRBV15	TRBJ1-1	NA	ATSRVMVNTEAF
TRBV29-1	TRBJ1-5	NA	SVRQGPNQPQH
TRBV5-1	TRBJ1-4	NA	ASSRATNEKLF
TRBV11-2	TRBJ2-7	few	ASSSTPGTGIGEQY
TRBV2	TRBJ1-2	NA	ASSSIANYGYT
TRBV6-1	TRBJ2-3	NA	ASTRDRVADTQY
TRBV2	TRBJ1-2	NA	ASGTGYT
TRBV29-1	TRBJ2-5	NA	SVGGRETQY
TRBV6-1	TRBJ1-3	NA	ASSETDSGNTIY
TRBV29-1	TRBJ1-2	few	SVLRGEGGYT
TRBV9	TRBJ1-6	NA	ASSVDSPNSPLH
TRBV13	TRBJ2-7	NA	ASRGGTYEQY
TRBV28	TRBJ1-2	NA	ASSLLRGRNGYT
TRBV27	TRBJ2-6	NA	ASSLRQGTFGANVLT